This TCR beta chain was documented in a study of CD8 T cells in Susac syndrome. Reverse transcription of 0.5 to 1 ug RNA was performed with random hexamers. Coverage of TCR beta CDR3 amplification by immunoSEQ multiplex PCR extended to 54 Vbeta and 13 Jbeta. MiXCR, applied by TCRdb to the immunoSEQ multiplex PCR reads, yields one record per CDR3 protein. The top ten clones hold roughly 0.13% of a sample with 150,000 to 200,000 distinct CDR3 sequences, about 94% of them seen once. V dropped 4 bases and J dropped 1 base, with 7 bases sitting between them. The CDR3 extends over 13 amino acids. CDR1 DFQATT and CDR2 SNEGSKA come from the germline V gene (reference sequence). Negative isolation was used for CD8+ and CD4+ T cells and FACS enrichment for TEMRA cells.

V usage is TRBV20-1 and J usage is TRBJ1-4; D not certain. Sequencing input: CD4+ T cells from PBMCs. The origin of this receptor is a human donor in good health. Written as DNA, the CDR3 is TGCAGTGCTATTGGGAGAACTAATGAAAAACTGTTTTTT. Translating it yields CSAIGRTNEKLFF.